The 27 T cell receptor beta chains in this list originate from one sample, sequenced in a study of OX40 agonist ivuxolimab in advanced cancers. Using immunoSEQ multiplex PCR, the repertoire was profiled, and TCRdb retains in-frame clones only, with some absent. Of over 90,000 clones detected, around 85% appear once; the ten largest clones hold roughly 5.5%. The material sequenced was CD4+ or CD8+ T cells sorted from blood, taken in a trial of the OX40 agonist ivuxolimab. These receptors were taken from an adult with an advanced solid tumor such as melanoma, head and neck, liver or kidney cancer.

This chain connects TRBV2 to TRBJ2-5; no clear D. Trimming removed 7 bases at V and 5 bases at J, with 11 bases between. From germline, CDR1 is SNHLY and CDR2 FYNNEI. This CDR3 contains 12 residues. CDR3: CASTSFFETQYF. CDR3 DNA sequence: TGTGCCAGCACTAGTTTCTTCGAGACCCAGTACTTC.

The chain employs TRBV19 and TRBJ1-5, with TRBD1 matching over 7 bases. Germline CDR1 reads LNHDA; CDR2 reads SQIVND (reference sequence). V dropped 4 bases and J dropped 6; count of bases not matched to a gene: 18. The CDR3 is 18 amino acids. The CDR3 is CASSRSFLGRGKSQPQHF. The CDR3 nucleotides are TGTGCCAGTAGTAGATCTTTTCTCGGCAGGGGGAAAAGTCAGCCCCAGCATTTT.

DNA of the CDR3: TGTGCCAGCAGCTTAGGCCAGGGGCCCTACAATGAGCAGTTCTTC. Translating gives CASSLGQGPYNEQFF. The chain couples TRBV7-9 to TRBJ2-1, with a possible D match to TRBD1 (6 bases). Trimming shortened V by 1 base and J by 2 bases, and 9 bases separated the two germline ends. In germline, CDR1 is SEHNR, CDR2 FQNEAQ (reference sequence). The CDR3 has 15 amino acids.

The chain recombines TRBV6-5 with TRBJ1-1; D is unclear. The CDR3 covers 15 residues. The V gene lost 7 bases and the J gene lost 4 bases, with 19 bases spanning the gap. Germline CDR1 reads MNHEY; CDR2 reads SVGAGI. The CDR3 loop reads CASNPPGAQGTEAFF. The CDR3 DNA is TGTGCCAGCAACCCCCCGGGCGCCCAAGGCACTGAAGCTTTCTTT.

The chain carries TRBV7-9 and TRBJ1-1, with a weak D call TRBD1 (5 bases). The germline CDR1 and CDR2 sequences are SEHNR and FQNEAQ (reference sequence). The CDR3 runs to 13 residues. Trimming removed 5 bases at V and 6 bases at J, with 13 bases between. The CDR3 DNA reads as TGTGCCAGCAGCCCAACAGGCGTGGCTGAAGCTTTCTTT. It encodes CASSPTGVAEAFF.

The V and J genes are TRBV7-6 and TRBJ2-3; either TRBD1 or TRBD2 may supply D (5 bases each). Deletions cut 5 bases from V and 3 bases from J, with 12 bases between. CDR1 is SGHVS and CDR2 is FNYEAQ in the germline V gene. The length of the CDR3 is 14 residues. CDR3 nucleotide sequence: TGTGCCAGCAGCCTGGGACCCGGTACAGATACGCAGTATTTT. Protein sequence: CASSLGPGTDTQYF.

CDR3 region: CSVDPDGTFGYTF. In DNA form, the CDR3 reads TGCAGCGTTGACCCGGACGGGACTTTCGGCTACACCTTC. This chain connects TRBV29-1 to TRBJ1-2; D may be TRBD1 (5 bases). In germline, CDR1 is SQVTM, CDR2 ANQGSEA. This CDR3 has 13 amino acids. V was trimmed by 3 bases and J by 8 bases, leaving 16 bases between them.

The V call is TRBV5-4, the J call TRBJ2-7, with D tentatively TRBD1 (5 bases). Trimming cost V 4 bases and J 2 bases, with 13 bases left between them. Germline V lookup: CDR1 SGHNT, CDR2 YYREEE (reference sequence). CDR3 length: 14 residues. The DNA for the CDR3 is TGTGCCAGCAGCCCCCTGGACATCCCCTACGAGCAGTACTTC. Encoded protein: CASSPLDIPYEQYF. Full variable domain (missing parts from reference TRBV5-4 and TRBJ2-7): ETGVTQSPTHLIKTRGQQVTLRCSSQSGHNTVSWYQQALGQGPQFIFQYYREEENGRGNFPPRFSGLQFPNYSSELNVNALELDDSALYLCASSPLDIPYEQYFGPGTRLTVT.

This chain joins TRBV14 and TRBJ1-1, with unresolved D. Trimming cost V 5 bases and J 5 bases, with 12 bases left between them. The CDR3 is made up of 13 amino acids. Germline assignment: CDR1 SGHDN and CDR2 FVKESK. DNA of the CDR3: TGTGCCAGCAGCAATATAGGGTTTACTGAAGCTTTCTTT. Translated, it gives CASSNIGFTEAFF. Together with reference TRBV14 and TRBJ1-1, the CDR3 gives the full variable domain: EAGVTQFPSHSVIEKGQTVTLRCDPISGHDNLYWYRRVMGKEIKFLLHFVKESKQDESGMPNNRFLAERTGGTYSTLKVQPAELEDSGVYFCASSNIGFTEAFFGQGTRLTVV.

The rearrangement uses TRBV5-1 and TRBJ2-1, with a possible D match to TRBD1 (5 bases). Germline values: CDR1 SGHRS, CDR2 YFSETQ. This CDR3 has 15 residues. V was pared by 4 bases and J by 0 bases, with 11 bases between. CDR3 sequence reads: CASSVTTGSYNEQFF. In DNA, the CDR3 is TGCGCCAGCAGCGTCACTACAGGCTCCTACAATGAGCAGTTCTTC.

This sequence joins TRBV14 and TRBJ1-4; 8 bases align to TRBD1. V lost 4 bases, J lost 5 bases, and 9 bases stayed unmatched. The CDR3 has 16 amino acids. Germline CDR1 SGHDN, CDR2 FVKESK. The CDR3 DNA reads as TGTGCCAGCAGCCGTCTCCTGACAGGGGTGAATGAAAAACTGTTTTTT. Protein: CASSRLLTGVNEKLFF.

The J gene is TRBJ2-6, the V gene TRBV5-1; D is unclear. The germline V gene has CDR1 SGHRS and CDR2 YFSETQ. The CDR3 runs to 15 residues. V was cut by 1 base and J by 4 bases, with 9 bases left in between. Here the CDR3 reads CASSLSVAGANVLTF. In DNA, the CDR3 is TGCGCCAGCAGCTTGAGCGTGGCAGGGGCCAACGTCCTGACTTTC.

This clone has more than one count but fewer than ten. This chain joins TRBV29-1 and TRBJ2-3, with 8 nucleotides matching TRBD2. The CDR3 covers 12 residues. CDR1 is SQVTM, CDR2 ANQGSEA, per germline. CDR3 sequence (DNA): TGCGTCGCCGGGGGGGGCCCAGATACGCAGTATTTT. Translating it yields CVAGGGPDTQYF.

V gene TRBV16 combines with J gene TRBJ2-5, with 9 bases matching TRBD1. CDR1 and CDR2 (germline): KGHSY, FQNENV. The ends lost 4 bases at V and 5 bases at J; junction bases unmatched: 8. The CDR3 runs to 15 residues. In nucleotides, the CDR3 is TGTGCCAGCAGCCGCATACAGGGGGCGGAGGAGACCCAGTACTTC. It translates to CASSRIQGAEETQYF.

The chain carries TRBV7-2 and TRBJ2-3; D perhaps matches TRBD2 (5 bases). This CDR3 region has 14 residues. Per the germline V gene, CDR1 is SGHTA and CDR2 is FQGNSA. V lost 5 bases, J lost 4 bases, and 13 bases lay in between. The CDR3 sequence: CASSTSGPADTQYF. Here the CDR3 DNA reads TGTGCCAGCAGCACTAGTGGACCAGCAGATACGCAGTATTTT.

This clone was observed once. The V and J genes are TRBV30 and TRBJ2-6; 8 nucleotides agree with TRBD2. V trimming: 0 bases; J trimming: 0 bases; junction bases outside the gene matches: 10. Germline V gene data show CDR1 as GTSNPN and CDR2 as SVGIG (reference sequence). The CDR3 is made up of 19 amino acids. CDR3 nucleotide sequence: TGTGCCTGGAGTGTACGTAGTAGCGGGATCTTCTCTGGGGCCAACGTCCTGACTTTC. Residues: CAWSVRSSGIFSGANVLTF.

This chain connects TRBV6-5 to TRBJ1-2, with D uncertain. Germline lookup yields CDR1 MNHEY and CDR2 SVGAGI. Trimming removed 2 bases at V and 4 bases at J, with 11 bases between. The CDR3 consists of 14 residues. As DNA, the CDR3 is TGTGCCAGCAGTTACCAGTTCTCGGGCTATGGCTACACCTTC. Protein sequence: CASSYQFSGYGYTF.

In this sample, this clone turned up a few times. The chain uses TRBV29-1 and TRBJ1-1; D is undetermined. The CDR3 runs to 11 residues. Trimming took 4 bases from V and 1 from J, leaving 4 bases between them. Germline V lookup: CDR1 SQVTM, CDR2 ANQGSEA. The chain's CDR3 is CSVARNTEAFF. The CDR3 DNA reads as TGCAGCGTTGCCAGGAACACTGAAGCTTTCTTT.

The DNA for the CDR3 is TGTGCCTGGAGTGTAGTCGGGGAGCAGTTCTTC. Its protein is CAWSVVGEQFF. The chain employs TRBV30 and TRBJ2-1, with D uncertain. The germline V gene has CDR1 GTSNPN and CDR2 SVGIG (reference sequence). Trimming took off 0 bases at V and 10 bases at J, with 7 bases between the two ends. The CDR3 loop spans 11 amino acids. Full variable domain (rest looked up from reference TRBV30 and TRBJ2-1): SQTIHQWPATLVQPVGSPLSLECTVEGTSNPNLYWYRQAAGRGLQLLFYSVGIGQISSEVPQNLSASRPQDRQFILSSKKLLLSDSGFYLCAWSVVGEQFFGPGTRLTVL.

The chain joins TRBV27 to TRBJ2-5; TRBD1 matches 7 bases. This CDR3 has 12 amino acids. V lost 10 bases and J lost 4; bases outside the gene matches: 6. Germline V CDR1 and CDR2: MNHEY, SMNVEV (reference sequence). The CDR3 nucleotides are TGTGCCACCAAGGCAGGGGGAGAGACCCAGTACTTC. It encodes CATKAGGETQYF.

This chain uses TRBV6-5 with TRBJ1-4; no clear D gene. The CDR3 length is 15 residues. Germline V gene lookup returns CDR1 MNHEY and CDR2 SVGAGI. Trimming removed 5 bases from V and 0 bases from J, with 10 bases in between. The chain's CDR3 is CASSPFPATNEKLFF. The DNA for the CDR3 is TGTGCCAGCAGTCCCTTCCCGGCAACTAATGAAAAACTGTTTTTT.

This clone came up a few times. This chain uses TRBV9 with TRBJ1-6, with no clear D. Per germline, CDR1 SGDLS and CDR2 YYNGEE. This CDR3 spans 17 amino acids. The ends were cut back, 0 bases at V and 7 bases at J, with 17 bases in the middle. The CDR3 loop is CASSVGPRPDQNSPLHF. The CDR3 DNA follows: TGTGCCAGCAGCGTAGGGCCCCGGCCGGACCAGAATTCACCCCTCCACTTT.

CDR3 amino acids: CASNSAGGPYGELFF. CDR3 sequence (DNA): TGTGCCAGCAACTCGGCGGGGGGGCCCTACGGGGAGCTGTTTTTT. The chain combines TRBV2 with TRBJ2-2; 9 nucleotides agree with TRBD2. Germline-derived CDR1 and CDR2 are SNHLY and FYNNEI. The CDR3 extends over 15 amino acids. V trimming: 7 bases; J trimming: 7 bases; junction bases outside the gene matches: 10.

This clone showed up many times. The CDR3 here is CATSRQGSEKLFF. In nucleotides, the CDR3 is TGTGCCACCAGCAGGCAGGGCAGTGAAAAACTGTTTTTT. This chain connects TRBV15 to TRBJ1-4, with D possibly TRBD1 on 5 matching bases. Germline CDR1 and CDR2: LNHNV and YYDKDF (reference sequence). The CDR3 is 13 residues long. Deletions cut 3 bases from V and 7 bases from J, with 9 bases between.

CDR3 amino acids: CASSSQGNTEAFF. CDR3 sequence (DNA): TGTGCCAGCAGCAGTCAGGGGAACACTGAAGCTTTCTTT. This sequence joins TRBV9 and TRBJ1-1; possible D gene TRBD1, 5 bases. This CDR3 has 13 amino acids. The V gene lost 4 bases and the J gene lost 1 base, with 8 bases spanning the gap. Germline CDR1 is SGDLS and CDR2 is YYNGEE.

The genes are TRBV28 and TRBJ1-2; D ambiguous. Germline CDR1 MDHEN, CDR2 SYDVKM. V was pared by 6 bases and J by 5 bases, with 16 bases between. The CDR3 is 14 residues long. This CDR3 reads CASRLQRQGYGYTF. As DNA, the CDR3 is TGTGCCAGCAGGTTACAGAGGCAAGGGTATGGCTACACCTTC.

CDR3 DNA sequence: TGCGCCAGCAGTGAATCTGGAGTATGGGGAAACACCATATATTTT. Its protein product is CASSESGVWGNTIYF. The chain links TRBV10-1 to TRBJ1-3; D is unresolved. Trimming cost V 3 bases and J 4 bases, with 13 bases left between them. The CDR3 length is 15 residues. Germline CDR1 is WNHNN and CDR2 is SYGVQD (reference sequence).